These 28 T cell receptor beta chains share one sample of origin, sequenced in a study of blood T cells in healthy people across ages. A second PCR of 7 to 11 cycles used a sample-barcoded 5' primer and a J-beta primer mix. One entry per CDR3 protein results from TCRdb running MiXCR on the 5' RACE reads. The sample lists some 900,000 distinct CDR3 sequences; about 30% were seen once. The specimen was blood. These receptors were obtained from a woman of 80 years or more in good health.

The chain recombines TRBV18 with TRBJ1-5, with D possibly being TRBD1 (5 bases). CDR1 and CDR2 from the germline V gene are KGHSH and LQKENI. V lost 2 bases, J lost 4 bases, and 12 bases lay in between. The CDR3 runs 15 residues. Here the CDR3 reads CASSPNPGRNQPQHF. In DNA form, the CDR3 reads TGTGCCAGCTCACCAAATCCAGGGCGGAATCAGCCCCAGCATTTT.

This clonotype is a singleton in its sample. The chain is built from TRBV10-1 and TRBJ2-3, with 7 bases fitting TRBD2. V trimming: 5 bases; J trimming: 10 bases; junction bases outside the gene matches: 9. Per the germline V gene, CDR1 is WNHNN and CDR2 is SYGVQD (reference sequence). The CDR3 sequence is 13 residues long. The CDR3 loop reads CASSPNSGYAQYF. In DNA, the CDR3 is TGCGCCAGCAGTCCGAATAGCGGGTATGCGCAGTATTTT.

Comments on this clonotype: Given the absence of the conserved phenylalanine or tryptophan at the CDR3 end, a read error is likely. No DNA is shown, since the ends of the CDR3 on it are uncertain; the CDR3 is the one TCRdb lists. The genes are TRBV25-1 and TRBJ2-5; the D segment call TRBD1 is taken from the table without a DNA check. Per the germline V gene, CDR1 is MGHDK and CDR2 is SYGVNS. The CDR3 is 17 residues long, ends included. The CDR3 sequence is CASSELGDTWSGYTFGS.

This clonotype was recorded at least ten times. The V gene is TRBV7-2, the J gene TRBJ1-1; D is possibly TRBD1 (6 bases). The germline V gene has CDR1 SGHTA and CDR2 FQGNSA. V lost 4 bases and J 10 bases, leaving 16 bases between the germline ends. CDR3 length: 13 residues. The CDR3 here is CASSSRQGSRAFF. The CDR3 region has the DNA TGTGCCAGCAGCTCGCGGCAGGGGAGCCGAGCTTTCTTT.

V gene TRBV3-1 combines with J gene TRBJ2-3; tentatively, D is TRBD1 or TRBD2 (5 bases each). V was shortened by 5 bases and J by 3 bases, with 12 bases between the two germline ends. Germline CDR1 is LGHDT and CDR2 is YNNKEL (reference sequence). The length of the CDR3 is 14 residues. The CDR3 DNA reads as TGTGCCAGCAGCTCCTTTGGGACGACAGATACGCAGTATTTT. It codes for CASSSFGTTDTQYF.

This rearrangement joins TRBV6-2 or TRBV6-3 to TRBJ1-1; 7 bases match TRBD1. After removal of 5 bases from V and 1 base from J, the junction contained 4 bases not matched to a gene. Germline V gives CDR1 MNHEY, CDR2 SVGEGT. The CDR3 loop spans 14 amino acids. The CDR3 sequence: CASSTGVTNTEAFF. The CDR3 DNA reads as TGTGCCAGCAGTACAGGGGTAACGAACACTGAAGCTTTCTTT.

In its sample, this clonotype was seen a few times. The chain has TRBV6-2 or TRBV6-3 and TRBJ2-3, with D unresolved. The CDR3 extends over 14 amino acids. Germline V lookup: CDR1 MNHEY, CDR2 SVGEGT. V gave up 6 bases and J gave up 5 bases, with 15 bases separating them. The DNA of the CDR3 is TGTGCCAGCAGACCGCCCATCTGGGGAGATACGCAGTATTTT. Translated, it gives CASRPPIWGDTQYF.

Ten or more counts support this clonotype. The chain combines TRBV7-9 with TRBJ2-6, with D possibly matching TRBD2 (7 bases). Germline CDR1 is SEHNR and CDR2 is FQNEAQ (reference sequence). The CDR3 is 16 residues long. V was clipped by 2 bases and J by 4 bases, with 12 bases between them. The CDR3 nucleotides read TGTGCCAGCAGCTTACGGGGGGCCGGAGGGGCCAACGTCCTGACTTTC. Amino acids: CASSLRGAGGANVLTF.

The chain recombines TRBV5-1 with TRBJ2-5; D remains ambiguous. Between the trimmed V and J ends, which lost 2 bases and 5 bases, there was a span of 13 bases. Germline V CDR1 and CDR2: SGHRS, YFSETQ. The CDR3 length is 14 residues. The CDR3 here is CASSFGLFMETQYF. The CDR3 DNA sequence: TGCGCCAGCAGCTTCGGGTTATTCATGGAGACCCAGTACTTC. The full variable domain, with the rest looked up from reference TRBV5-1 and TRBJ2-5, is KAGVTQTPRYLIKTRGQQVTLSCSPISGHRSVSWYQQTPGQGLQFLFEYFSETQRNKGNFPGRFSGRQFSNSRSEMNVSTLELGDSALYLCASSFGLFMETQYFGPGTRLLVL.

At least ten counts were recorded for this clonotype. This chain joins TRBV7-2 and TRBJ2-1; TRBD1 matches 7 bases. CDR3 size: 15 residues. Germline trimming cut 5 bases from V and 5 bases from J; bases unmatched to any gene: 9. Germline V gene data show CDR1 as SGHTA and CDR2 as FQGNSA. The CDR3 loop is CASSRTGEGDNEQFF. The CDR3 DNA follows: TGTGCCAGCAGCCGAACAGGGGAAGGGGACAATGAGCAGTTCTTC. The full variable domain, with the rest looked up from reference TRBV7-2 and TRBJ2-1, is GAGVSQSPSNKVTEKGKDVELRCDPISGHTALYWYRQSLGQGLEFLIYFQGNSAPDKSGLPSDRFSAERTGGSVSTLTIQRTQQEDSAVYLCASSRTGEGDNEQFFGPGTRLTVL.

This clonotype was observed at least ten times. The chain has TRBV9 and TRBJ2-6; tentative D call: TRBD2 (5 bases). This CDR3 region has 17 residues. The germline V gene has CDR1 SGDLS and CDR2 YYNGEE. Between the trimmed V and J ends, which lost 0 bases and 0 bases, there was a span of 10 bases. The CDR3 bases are TGTGCCAGCAGCGTAGGAAAAGGAGGCTCTGGGGCCAACGTCCTGACTTTC. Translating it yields CASSVGKGGSGANVLTF. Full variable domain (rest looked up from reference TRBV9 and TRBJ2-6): DSGVTQTPKHLITATGQRVTLRCSPRSGDLSVYWYQQSLDQGLQFLIQYYNGEERAKGNILERFSAQQFPDLHSELNLSSLELGDSALYFCASSVGKGGSGANVLTFGAGSRLTVL.

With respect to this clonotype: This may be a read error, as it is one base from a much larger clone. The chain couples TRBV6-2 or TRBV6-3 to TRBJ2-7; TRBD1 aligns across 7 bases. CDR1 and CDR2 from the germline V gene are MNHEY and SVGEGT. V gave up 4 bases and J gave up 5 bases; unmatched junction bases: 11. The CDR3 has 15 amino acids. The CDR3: CASSCSKSGGNEQYF. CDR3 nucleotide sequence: TGTGCCAGCAGTTGCTCGAAGTCAGGGGGAAACGAGCAGTACTTC.

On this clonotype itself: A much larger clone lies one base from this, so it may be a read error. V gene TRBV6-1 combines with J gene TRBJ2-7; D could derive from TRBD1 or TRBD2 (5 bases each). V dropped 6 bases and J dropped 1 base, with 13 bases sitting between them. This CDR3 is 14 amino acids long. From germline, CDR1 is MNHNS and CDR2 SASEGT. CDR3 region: CASRPGRWSYEQYF. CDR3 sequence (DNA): TGTGCCAGCAGACCGGGACGCTGGTCCTACGAGCAGTACTTC.

CDR3 region: CASNPPGGPRETQYF. CDR3 coding DNA: TGTGCCAGCAACCCCCCCGGAGGCCCTAGGGAGACCCAGTACTTC. The rearrangement uses TRBV6-5 and TRBJ2-5; possibly TRBD2 for D (5 bases). CDR1 is MNHEY, CDR2 SVGAGI, per germline. There are 15 residues in the CDR3. V was clipped by 7 bases and J by 5 bases, with 20 bases between them.

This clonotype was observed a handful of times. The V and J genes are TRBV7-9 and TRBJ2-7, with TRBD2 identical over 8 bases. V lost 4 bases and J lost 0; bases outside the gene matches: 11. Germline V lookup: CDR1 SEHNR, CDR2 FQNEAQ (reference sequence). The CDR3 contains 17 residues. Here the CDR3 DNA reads TGTGCCAGCAGCTCCACAGGACTAGCCGCGATCTCCTACGAGCAGTACTTC. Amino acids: CASSSTGLAAISYEQYF.

For the CDR3, the DNA is TGTGCCAGCAGTTCCCGGGAGGCTGAAGCTTTCTTT. Translation: CASSSREAEAFF. This chain joins TRBV6-6 and TRBJ1-1; D ambiguous. Germline V gene data show CDR1 as MNHNY and CDR2 as SVGAGI (reference sequence). The CDR3 is 12 residues long. Between the trimmed V and J ends, which lost 4 bases and 6 bases, there was a span of 9 bases.

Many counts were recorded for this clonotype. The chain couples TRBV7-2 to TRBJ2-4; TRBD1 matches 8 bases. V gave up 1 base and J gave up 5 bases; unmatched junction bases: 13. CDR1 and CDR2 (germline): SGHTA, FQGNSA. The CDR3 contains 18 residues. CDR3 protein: CASSLGGWTGSSQNIQYF. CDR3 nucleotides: TGTGCCAGCAGCTTAGGGGGTTGGACAGGGAGCTCTCAAAACATTCAGTACTTC.

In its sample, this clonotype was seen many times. The CDR3: CASRRNRDSGNQPQHF. The CDR3 DNA reads TGTGCCAGCAGACGAAACCGGGACAGCGGCAATCAGCCCCAGCATTTT. The chain joins TRBV27 to TRBJ1-5; 7 bases are shared with TRBD1. This CDR3 comprises 16 residues. J gave up 2 bases and V 6 bases, and 10 bases lay outside the gene matches. Germline V gene sequence: CDR1 MNHEY, CDR2 SMNVEV (reference sequence).

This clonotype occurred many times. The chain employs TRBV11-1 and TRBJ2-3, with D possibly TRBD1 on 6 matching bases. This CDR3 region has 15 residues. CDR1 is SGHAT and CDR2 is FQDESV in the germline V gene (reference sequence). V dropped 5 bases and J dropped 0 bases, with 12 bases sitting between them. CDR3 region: CASSHRESSTDTQYF. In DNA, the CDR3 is TGTGCCAGCAGCCACAGGGAATCGAGCACAGATACGCAGTATTTT.

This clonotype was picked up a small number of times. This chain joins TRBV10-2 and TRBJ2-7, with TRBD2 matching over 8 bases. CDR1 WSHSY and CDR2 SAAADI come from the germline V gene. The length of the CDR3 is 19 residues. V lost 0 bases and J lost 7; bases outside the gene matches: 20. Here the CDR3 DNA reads TGCGCCAGCAGTGAGTCCCCGGGGAGCGGACTAGCAGAACCCAATGAGCAGTACTTC. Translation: CASSESPGSGLAEPNEQYF.

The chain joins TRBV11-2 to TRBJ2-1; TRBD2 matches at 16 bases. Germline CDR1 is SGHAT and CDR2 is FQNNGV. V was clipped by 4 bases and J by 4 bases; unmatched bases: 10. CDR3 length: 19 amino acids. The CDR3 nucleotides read TGTGCCAGCAGCTCTTCTCCGGGACTAGCGGGGGGGCGGTACAATGAGCAGTTCTTC. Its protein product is CASSSSPGLAGGRYNEQFF.

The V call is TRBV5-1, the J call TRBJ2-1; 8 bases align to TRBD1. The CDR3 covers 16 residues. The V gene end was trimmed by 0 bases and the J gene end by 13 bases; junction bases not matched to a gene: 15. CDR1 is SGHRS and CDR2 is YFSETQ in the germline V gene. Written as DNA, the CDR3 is TGCGCCAGCAGCTTGGAATCTGGACAGGGCGGGGAGACCCAGTTCTTC. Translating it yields CASSLESGQGGETQFF.

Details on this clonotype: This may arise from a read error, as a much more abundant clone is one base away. The CDR3 protein is CAMRPYYEQYF. In nucleotides, the CDR3 is TGTGCCATGAGACCTTACTACGAGCAGTACTTC. The chain links TRBV10-3 to TRBJ2-7, with no clear D. The V end lost 9 bases, the J end lost 3 bases, and 9 bases lay between the germline ends. The germline V gene encodes CDR1 ENHRY and CDR2 SYGVKD. The CDR3 consists of 11 residues.

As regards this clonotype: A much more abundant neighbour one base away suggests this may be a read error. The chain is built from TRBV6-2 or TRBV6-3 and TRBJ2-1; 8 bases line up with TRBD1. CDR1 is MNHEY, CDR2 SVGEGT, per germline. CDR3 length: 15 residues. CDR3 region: CTSSSGGARYNEQFF. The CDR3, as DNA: TGTACCAGCAGCTCAGGGGGCGCCAGGTACAATGAGCAGTTCTTC.

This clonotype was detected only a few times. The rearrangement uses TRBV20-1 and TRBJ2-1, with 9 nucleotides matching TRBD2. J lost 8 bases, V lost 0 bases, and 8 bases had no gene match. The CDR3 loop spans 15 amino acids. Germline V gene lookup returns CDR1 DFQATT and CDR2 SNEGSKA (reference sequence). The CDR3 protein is CSARDAKRGEDEQFF. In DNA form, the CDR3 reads TGCAGTGCTAGAGATGCGAAGCGGGGGGAAGATGAGCAGTTCTTC.

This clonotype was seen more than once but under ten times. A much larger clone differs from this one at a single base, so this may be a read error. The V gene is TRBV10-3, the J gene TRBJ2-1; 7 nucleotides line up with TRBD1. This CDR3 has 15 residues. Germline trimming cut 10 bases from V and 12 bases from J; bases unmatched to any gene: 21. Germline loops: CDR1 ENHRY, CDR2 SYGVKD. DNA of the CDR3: TGTGCCACCAAAGGGACAGCCTTCAAGCGTAAAGGGCAGTTCTTC. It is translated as CATKGTAFKRKGQFF.

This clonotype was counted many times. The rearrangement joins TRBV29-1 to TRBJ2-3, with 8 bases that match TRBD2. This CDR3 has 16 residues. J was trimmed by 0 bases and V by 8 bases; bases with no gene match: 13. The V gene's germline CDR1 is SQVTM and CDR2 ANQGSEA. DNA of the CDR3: TGCAGCTCTAACGGGGTTGCGGGGGGTAGCACAGATACGCAGTATTTT. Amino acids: CSSNGVAGGSTDTQYF.

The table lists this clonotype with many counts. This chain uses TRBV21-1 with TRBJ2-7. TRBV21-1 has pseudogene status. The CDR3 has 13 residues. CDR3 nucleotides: TGTGCCAGCAGCAAAGGGCTAGGAAGCGAGCAGTACTTC. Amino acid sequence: CASSKGLGSEQYF.